These 6 T cell receptor beta chains originate from one sample sequenced in a study of T cell responses to AZD1222 COVID-19 vaccine. TCRdb's copy holds only in-frame clones and misses some; the assay was immunoSEQ multiplex PCR. This table has 120,000 or so clones, around 90% appearing once. The specimen comprised peripheral blood, sampled 28 days after the second dose of the MenACWY control vaccine. The receptors were gathered from an adult who received the MenACWY meningococcal vaccine as a control.

The rearrangement links TRBV6-4 to TRBJ2-3; D assignment may be TRBD1 or TRBD2 (6 bases each). V shed 2 bases and J shed 0 bases, with 12 bases lying between them. Looked up from germline, CDR1 is MRHNA and CDR2 is SNTAGT. The CDR3 has 16 residues. The CDR3 reads CASSDGGGTSTDTQYF. CDR3 nucleotides: TGTGCCAGCAGTGACGGTGGCGGGACAAGCACAGATACGCAGTATTTT.

The chain is built from TRBV5-1 and TRBJ1-2; D not certain. The CDR3 has 15 amino acids. CDR1 is SGHRS, CDR2 YFSETQ, per germline. Trimming cost V 0 bases and J 1 base, with 10 bases left between them. The chain's CDR3 is CASSLEAAVNYGYTF. Written as DNA, the CDR3 is TGCGCCAGCAGCTTGGAGGCAGCAGTTAACTATGGCTACACCTTC.

The genes are TRBV10-3 and TRBJ2-7, with TRBD2 matching 8 bases. Per the germline V gene, CDR1 is ENHRY and CDR2 is SYGVKD. Losses at the gene ends were 10 bases for V and 0 bases for J; bases not matched to a gene: 11. The CDR3 is 15 amino acids. The CDR3 region is CATEGGREASYEQYF. CDR3 sequence (DNA): TGTGCCACAGAGGGGGGGCGGGAGGCCTCCTACGAGCAGTACTTC.

V and J are TRBV10-3 and TRBJ2-2; tentative D call: TRBD1 (5 bases). Trimming removed 10 bases at V and 0 bases at J, with 15 bases between. The CDR3 runs 15 residues. CDR1 ENHRY and CDR2 SYGVKD come from the germline V gene. CDR3 sequence (DNA): TGTGCCACAACACAGGATATTACGAACACCGGGGAGCTGTTTTTT. Translating gives CATTQDITNTGELFF.

The chain combines TRBV7-2 with TRBJ2-2; D not resolved. The CDR3 spans 16 residues. The V end was cut by 5 bases, the J end by 2 bases, with 15 bases between. Germline CDR1 SGHTA, CDR2 FQGNSA. The CDR3, as DNA: TGTGCCAGCAGCCCGAGTAGGCGGTATAACACCGGGGAGCTGTTTTTT. Translation: CASSPSRRYNTGELFF.

The V call is TRBV28, the J call TRBJ1-5; TRBD1 is a possible D gene (5 bases). Germline V CDR1 and CDR2: MDHEN, SYDVKM. The CDR3 totals 14 residues. Between the trimmed V and J ends, which lost 4 bases and 0 bases, there was a span of 7 bases. In DNA form, the CDR3 reads TGTGCCAGCAGTTGGGGCCGTAGCAATCAGCCCCAGCATTTT. Its protein is CASSWGRSNQPQHF.